This T cell receptor beta chain originates from a study of cytomegalovirus exposure and HLA in healthy donors. Study at large: HLA-typed donors were the source of 90 million or so unique TCRs, which an early data release held. Within the Caucasian-associated ancestry cluster were around 80% of the 398 genotyped donors. Overall study results and limits: Confirmation was obtained in vitro that three CMV-associated chains are specific for CMV antigens.

Use of 60 Vbeta and 13 Jbeta primers characterized the PCR. Original data processing: A later analysis tallied 75 million to 80 million unique TCR beta chains, about 9.9 million of them shared. Data came from immunoSEQ multiplex PCR; TCRdb stores just in-frame clones and leaves some out. V and J calls and clone size are given by that table; D and trimming were obtained from the DNA. The table lists approximately 35,000 clones, 65% to 90% of them singletons. Germline lookup yields CDR1 SEHNR and CDR2 FQNEAQ (reference sequence). The trim removed 1 base at V and 1 base at J, leaving 3 bases unmatched. The CDR3 totals 16 residues. Of note for this clone: What it recognizes is unknown.

The material sequenced was PBMCs. The sequence derives from a young woman in good health and CMV-seronegative. This rearrangement joins TRBV7-9 to TRBJ2-3, with 9 bases fitting TRBD2. CDR3 in amino acids: CASSLVERGGTDTQYF. In DNA, the CDR3 is TGTGCCAGCAGCTTAGTGGAGCGGGGGGGCACAGATACGCAGTATTTT.